This T cell receptor beta chain was retrieved from a study of neurological immune-mediated disorders. Study conclusions and caveats: The greatest degree of TCR clonal expansion was observed in HTLV-1-associated myelopathy, with the lowest in multiple sclerosis, below that of healthy controls.

The authors produced cDNA by 5'RACE using 10-nucleotide random UMIs. Every sequencing run returned over 160 million TCR-beta sequences, which were derived from 15-18 subjects. TCRdb fed the 5' RACE reads into MiXCR, producing one record per CDR3 protein. The data show roughly 70,000 distinct CDR3 sequences, about 4% seen once. PBMCs numbering 2 million and stored at -80 C yielded the unsorted libraries. A note on this clonotype: Antigen unknown. This sequence may be a read error, since a much larger clone differs from it by one base.

Germline CDR1 is SGHKS and CDR2 is YYEKEE (reference sequence). V was shortened by 2 bases and J by 2 bases, with 8 bases between the two germline ends. The CDR3 contains 13 residues. The sample comprised PBMCs. This TCR was sampled from a man under 40 with multiple sclerosis. This chain links TRBV5-5 with TRBJ2-7; tentatively, D is TRBD1 (6 bases). The DNA of the CDR3 is TGTGCCAGCAGCTTTAGACAGGCCTACGAGCAGTACTTC. Encoded protein: CASSFRQAYEQYF.